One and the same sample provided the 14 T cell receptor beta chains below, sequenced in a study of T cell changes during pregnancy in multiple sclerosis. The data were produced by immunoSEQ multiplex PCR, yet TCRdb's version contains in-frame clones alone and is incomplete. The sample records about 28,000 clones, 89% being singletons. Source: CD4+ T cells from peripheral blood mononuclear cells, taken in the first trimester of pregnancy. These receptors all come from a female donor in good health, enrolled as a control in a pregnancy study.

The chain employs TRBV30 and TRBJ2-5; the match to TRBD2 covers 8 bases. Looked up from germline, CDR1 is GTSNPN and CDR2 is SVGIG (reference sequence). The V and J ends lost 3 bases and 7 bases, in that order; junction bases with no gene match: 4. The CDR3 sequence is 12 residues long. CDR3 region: CAWSVGGVTQYF. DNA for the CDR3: TGTGCCTGGAGCGTCGGGGGGGTGACCCAGTACTTC.

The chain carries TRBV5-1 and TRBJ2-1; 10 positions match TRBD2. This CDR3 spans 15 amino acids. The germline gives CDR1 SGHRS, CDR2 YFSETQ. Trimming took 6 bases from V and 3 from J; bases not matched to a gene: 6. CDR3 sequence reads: CASTPLAGVYNEQFF. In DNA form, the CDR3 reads TGCGCCAGCACCCCCCTAGCGGGGGTCTACAATGAGCAGTTCTTC.

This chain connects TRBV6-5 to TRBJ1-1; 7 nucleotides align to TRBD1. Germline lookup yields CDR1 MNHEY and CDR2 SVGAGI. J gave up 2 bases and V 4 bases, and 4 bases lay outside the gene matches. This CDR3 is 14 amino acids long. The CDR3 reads CASSWTGANTEAFF. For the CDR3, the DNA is TGTGCCAGCAGTTGGACAGGCGCTAACACTGAAGCTTTCTTT.

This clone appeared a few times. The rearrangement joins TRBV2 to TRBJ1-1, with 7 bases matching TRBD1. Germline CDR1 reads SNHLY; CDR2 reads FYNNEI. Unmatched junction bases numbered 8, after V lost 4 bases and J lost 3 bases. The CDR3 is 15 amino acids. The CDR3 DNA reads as TGTGCCAGCAGTGCACAGGGGCGTGGGCACACTGAAGCTTTCTTT. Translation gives CASSAQGRGHTEAFF.

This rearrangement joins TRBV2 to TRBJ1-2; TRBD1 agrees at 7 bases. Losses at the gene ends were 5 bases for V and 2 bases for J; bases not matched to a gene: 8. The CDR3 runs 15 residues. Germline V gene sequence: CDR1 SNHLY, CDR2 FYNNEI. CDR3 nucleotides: TGTGCCAGCAGTCTTAACAGGGGCGCCAACTATGGCTACACCTTC. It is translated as CASSLNRGANYGYTF.

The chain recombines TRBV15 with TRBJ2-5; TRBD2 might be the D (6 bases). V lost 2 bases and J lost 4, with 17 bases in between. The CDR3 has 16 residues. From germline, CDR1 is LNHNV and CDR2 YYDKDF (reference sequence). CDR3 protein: CATSRRGGGAGETQYF. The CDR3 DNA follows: TGTGCCACCAGCAGAAGAGGAGGAGGGGCTGGAGAGACCCAGTACTTC.

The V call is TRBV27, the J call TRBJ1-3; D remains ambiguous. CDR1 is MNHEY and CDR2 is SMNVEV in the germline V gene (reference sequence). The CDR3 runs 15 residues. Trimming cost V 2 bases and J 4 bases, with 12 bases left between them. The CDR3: CASSLAGPFGNTIYF. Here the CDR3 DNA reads TGTGCCAGCAGTTTAGCAGGCCCGTTCGGAAACACCATATATTTT.

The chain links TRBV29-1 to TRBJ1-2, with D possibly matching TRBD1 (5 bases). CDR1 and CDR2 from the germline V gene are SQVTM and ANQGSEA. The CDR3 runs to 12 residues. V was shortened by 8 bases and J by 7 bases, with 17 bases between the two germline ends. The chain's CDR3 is CSLDGGSGGYTF. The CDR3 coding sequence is TGCAGCTTGGACGGGGGGTCGGGTGGCTACACCTTC.

The CDR3 here is CAWSAGLAGGDTQYF. DNA of the CDR3: TGTGCCTGGAGTGCCGGACTAGCGGGGGGTGATACGCAGTATTTT. The chain combines TRBV30 with TRBJ2-3, with 14 bases fitting TRBD2. The CDR3 covers 15 residues. V lost 1 base and J lost 6; bases outside the gene matches: 3. In germline, CDR1 is GTSNPN, CDR2 SVGIG (reference sequence).

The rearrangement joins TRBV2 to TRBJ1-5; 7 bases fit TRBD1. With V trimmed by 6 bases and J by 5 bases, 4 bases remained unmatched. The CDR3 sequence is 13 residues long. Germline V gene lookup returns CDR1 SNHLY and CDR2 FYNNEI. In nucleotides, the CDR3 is TGTGCCAGCAGACAGGGGCCCGATCAGCCCCAGCATTTT. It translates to CASRQGPDQPQHF.

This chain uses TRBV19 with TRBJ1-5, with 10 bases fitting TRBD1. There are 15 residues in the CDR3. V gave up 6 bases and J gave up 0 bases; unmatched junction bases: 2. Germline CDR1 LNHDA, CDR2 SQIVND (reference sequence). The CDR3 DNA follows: TGTGCCAGTAGCCGGACAGGGGGTAGCAATCAGCCCCAGCATTTT. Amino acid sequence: CASSRTGGSNQPQHF.

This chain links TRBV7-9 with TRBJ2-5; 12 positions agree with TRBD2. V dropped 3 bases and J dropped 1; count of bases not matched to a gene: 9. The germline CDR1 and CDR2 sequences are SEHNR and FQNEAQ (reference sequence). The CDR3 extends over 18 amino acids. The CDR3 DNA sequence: TGTGCCAGCAGCTTGACTAGCGGGGGAGCAACACTCCAAGAGACCCAGTACTTC. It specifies CASSLTSGGATLQETQYF.

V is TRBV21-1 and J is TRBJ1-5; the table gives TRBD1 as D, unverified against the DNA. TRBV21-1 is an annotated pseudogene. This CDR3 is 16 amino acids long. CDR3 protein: CASSKEVNRGHQPQHF. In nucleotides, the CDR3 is TGTGCCAGCAGCAAAGAAGTAAACAGGGGCCATCAGCCCCAGCATTTT.

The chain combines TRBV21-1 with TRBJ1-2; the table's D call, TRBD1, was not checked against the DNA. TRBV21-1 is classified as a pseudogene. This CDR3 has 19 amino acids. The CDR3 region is CASSKSLGQGPSGNYGYTF. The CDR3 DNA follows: TGTGCCAGCAGCAAATCCCTGGGACAGGGACCTTCAGGTAACTATGGCTACACCTTC.